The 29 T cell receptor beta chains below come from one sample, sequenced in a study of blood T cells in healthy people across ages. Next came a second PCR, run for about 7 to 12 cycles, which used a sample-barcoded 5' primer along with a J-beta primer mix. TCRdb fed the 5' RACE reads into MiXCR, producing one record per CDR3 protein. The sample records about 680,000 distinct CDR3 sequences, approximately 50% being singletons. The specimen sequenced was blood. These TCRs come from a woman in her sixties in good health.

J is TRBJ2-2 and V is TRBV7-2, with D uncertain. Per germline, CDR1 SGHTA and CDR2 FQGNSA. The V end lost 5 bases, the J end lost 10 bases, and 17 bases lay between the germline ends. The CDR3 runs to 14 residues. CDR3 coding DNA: TGTGCCAGCAGCAAACCCCCTCTTGGGTTGGAGCTGTTTTTT. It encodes CASSKPPLGLELFF.

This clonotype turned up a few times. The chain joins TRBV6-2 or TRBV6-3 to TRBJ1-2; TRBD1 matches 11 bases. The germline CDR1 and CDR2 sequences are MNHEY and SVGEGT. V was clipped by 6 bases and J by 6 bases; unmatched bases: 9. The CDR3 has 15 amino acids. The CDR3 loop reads CASRAGTGGNNGYTF. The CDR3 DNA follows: TGTGCCAGCAGAGCCGGGACAGGGGGTAATAATGGCTACACCTTC.

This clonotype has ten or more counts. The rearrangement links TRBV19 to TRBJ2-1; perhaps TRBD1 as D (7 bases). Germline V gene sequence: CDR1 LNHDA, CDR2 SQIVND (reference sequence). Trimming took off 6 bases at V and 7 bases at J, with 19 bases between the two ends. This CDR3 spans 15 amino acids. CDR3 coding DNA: TGTGCCAGTAGGGGGACCAAACAGGGGAGGAATGAGCAGTTCTTC. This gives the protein CASRGTKQGRNEQFF.

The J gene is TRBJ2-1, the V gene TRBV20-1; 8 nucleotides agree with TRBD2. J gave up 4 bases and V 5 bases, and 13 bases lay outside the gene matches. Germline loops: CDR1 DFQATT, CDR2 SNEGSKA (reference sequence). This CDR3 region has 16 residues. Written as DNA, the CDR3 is TGCAGTGCTGAGCCCCCCGGCGGGAGGACATACAATGAGCAGTTCTTC. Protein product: CSAEPPGGRTYNEQFF.

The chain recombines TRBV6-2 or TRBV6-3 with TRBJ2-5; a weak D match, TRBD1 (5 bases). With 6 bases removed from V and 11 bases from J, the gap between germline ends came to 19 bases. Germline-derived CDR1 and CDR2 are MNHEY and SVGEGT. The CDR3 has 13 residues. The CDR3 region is CASSPPLDNEQYF. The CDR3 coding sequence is TGTGCCAGCAGCCCCCCCTTGGACAATGAGCAGTACTTC.

For the CDR3, the DNA is TGCGCCAGCAGTGACCCACCCGGGACCCGAAACACCGGGGAGCTGTTTTTT. Its translation is CASSDPPGTRNTGELFF. The chain joins TRBV10-2 to TRBJ2-2; the D gene could be TRBD1 or TRBD2 (5 bases each). V shed 3 bases and J shed 2 bases, with 16 bases lying between them. Germline V gene lookup returns CDR1 WSHSY and CDR2 SAAADI. This CDR3 has 17 residues.

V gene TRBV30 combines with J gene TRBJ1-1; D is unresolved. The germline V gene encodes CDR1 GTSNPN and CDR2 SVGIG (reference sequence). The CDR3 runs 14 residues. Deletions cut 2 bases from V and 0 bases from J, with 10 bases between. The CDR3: CAWSKTGLNTEAFF. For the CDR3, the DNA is TGTGCCTGGAGTAAAACGGGTTTGAACACTGAAGCTTTCTTT.

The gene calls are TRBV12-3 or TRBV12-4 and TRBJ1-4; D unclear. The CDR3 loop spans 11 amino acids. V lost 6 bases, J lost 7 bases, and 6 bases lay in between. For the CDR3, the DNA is TGTGCCAGCAGCTTACTTGAAAAACTGTTTTTT. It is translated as CASSLLEKLFF.

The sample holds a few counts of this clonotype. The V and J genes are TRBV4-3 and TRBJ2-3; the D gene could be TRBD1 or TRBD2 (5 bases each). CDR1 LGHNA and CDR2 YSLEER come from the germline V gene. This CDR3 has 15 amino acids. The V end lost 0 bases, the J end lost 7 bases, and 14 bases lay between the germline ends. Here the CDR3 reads CASSQDQGRRNTQYF. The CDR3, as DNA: TGCGCCAGCAGCCAAGATCAGGGACGACGGAATACGCAGTATTTT.

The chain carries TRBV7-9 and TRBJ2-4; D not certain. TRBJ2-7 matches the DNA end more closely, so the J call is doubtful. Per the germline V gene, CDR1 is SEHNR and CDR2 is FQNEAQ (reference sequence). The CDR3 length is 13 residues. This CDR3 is CASSPQKVYEQYF. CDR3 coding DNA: TGTGCCAGCAGCCCCCAAAAAGTCTACGAGCAGTACTTC.

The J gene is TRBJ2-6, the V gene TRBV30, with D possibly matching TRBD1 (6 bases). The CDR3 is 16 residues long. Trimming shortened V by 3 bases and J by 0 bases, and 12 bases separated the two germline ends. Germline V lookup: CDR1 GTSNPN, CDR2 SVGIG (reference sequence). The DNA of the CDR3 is TGTGCCTGGAGGCAGGGGCTTTACTCTGGGGCCAACGTCCTGACTTTC. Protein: CAWRQGLYSGANVLTF. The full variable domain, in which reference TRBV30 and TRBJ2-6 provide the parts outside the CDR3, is SQTIHQWPATLVQPVGSPLSLECTVEGTSNPNLYWYRQAAGRGLQLLFYSVGIGQISSEVPQNLSASRPQDRQFILSSKKLLLSDSGFYLCAWRQGLYSGANVLTFGAGSRLTVL.

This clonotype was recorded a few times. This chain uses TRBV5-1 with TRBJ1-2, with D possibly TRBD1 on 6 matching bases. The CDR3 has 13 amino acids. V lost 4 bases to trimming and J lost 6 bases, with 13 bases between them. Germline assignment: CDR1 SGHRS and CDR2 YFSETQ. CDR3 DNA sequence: TGCGCCAGCAGCCCCCTGGACAGAGATGGCTACACCTTC. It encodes CASSPLDRDGYTF.

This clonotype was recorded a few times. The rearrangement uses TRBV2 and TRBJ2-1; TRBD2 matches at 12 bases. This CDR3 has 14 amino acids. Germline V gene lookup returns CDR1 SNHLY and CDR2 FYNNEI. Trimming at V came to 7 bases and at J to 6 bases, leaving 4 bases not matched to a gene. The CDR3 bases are TGTGCCAGCACACTAGCGGGGGGTAGCAATGAGCAGTTCTTC. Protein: CASTLAGGSNEQFF.

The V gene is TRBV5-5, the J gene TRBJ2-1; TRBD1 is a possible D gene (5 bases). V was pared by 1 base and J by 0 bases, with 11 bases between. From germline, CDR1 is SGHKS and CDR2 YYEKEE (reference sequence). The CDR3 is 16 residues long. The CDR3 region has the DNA TGTGCCAGCAGCTTGTCAGGACATAGCTCCTACAATGAGCAGTTCTTC. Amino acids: CASSLSGHSSYNEQFF.

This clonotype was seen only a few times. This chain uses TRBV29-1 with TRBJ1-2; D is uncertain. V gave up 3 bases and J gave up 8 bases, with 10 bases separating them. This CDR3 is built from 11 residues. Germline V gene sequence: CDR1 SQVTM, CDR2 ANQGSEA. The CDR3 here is CSVDRGGGYTF. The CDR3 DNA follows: TGCAGCGTTGACAGAGGAGGCGGCTACACCTTC.

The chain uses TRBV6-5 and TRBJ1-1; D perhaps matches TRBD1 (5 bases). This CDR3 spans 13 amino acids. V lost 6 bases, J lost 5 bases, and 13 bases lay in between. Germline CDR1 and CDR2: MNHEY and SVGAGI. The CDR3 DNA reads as TGTGCCAGCAGAGATCAGGGTACGACTGAAGCTTTCTTT. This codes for CASRDQGTTEAFF.

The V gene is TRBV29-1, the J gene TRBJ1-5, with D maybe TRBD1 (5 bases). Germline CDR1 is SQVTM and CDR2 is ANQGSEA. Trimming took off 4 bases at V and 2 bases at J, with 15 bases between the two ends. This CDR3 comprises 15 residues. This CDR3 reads CSVGQGGGRNQPQHF. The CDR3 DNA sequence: TGCAGCGTTGGTCAGGGCGGTGGTCGCAATCAGCCCCAGCATTTT.

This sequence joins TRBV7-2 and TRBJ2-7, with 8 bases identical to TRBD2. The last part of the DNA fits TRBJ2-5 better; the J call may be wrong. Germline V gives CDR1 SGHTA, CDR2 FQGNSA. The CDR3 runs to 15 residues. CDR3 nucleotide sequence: TGTGCCAGCAGCTTAGCTCCGGGACTAGTAGAGACCCAGTACTTC. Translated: CASSLAPGLVETQYF.

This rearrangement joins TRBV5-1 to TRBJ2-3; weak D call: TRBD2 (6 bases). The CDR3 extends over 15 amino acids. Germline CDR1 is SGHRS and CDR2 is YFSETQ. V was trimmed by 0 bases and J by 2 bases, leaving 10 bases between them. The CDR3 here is CASSLERLDTDTQYF. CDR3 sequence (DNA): TGCGCCAGCAGCTTGGAACGACTAGACACAGATACGCAGTATTTT.

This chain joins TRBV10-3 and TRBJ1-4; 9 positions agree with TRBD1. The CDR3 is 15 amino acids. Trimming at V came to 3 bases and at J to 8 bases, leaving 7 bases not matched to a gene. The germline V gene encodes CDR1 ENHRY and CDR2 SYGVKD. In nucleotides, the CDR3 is TGTGCCATCAGTGACCCGGGACAGGGCCGCGAAAAACTGTTTTTT. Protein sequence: CAISDPGQGREKLFF.

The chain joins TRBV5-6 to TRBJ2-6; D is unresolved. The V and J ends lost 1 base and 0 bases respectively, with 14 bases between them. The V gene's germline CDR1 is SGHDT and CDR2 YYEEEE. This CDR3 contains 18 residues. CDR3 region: CASSLLRGPGSGANVLTF. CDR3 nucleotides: TGTGCCAGCAGCTTGCTACGAGGCCCAGGCTCTGGGGCCAACGTCCTGACTTTC.

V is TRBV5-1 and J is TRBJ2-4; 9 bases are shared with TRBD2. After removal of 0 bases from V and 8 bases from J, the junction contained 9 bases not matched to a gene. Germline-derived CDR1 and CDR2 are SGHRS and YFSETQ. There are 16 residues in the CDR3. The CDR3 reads CASSLVVAGAEDIQYF. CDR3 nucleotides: TGCGCCAGCAGCTTGGTGGTAGCGGGAGCGGAGGACATTCAGTACTTC.

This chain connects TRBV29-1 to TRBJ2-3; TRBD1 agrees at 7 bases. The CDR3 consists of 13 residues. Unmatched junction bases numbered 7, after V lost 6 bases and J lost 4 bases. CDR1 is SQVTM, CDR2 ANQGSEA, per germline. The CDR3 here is CSVRQGSSDTQYF. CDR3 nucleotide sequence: TGCAGCGTCAGACAGGGTAGTTCAGATACGCAGTATTTT.

The CDR3 sequence: CASTLGLAGVGEQYF. The CDR3 DNA follows: TGCGCCAGCACCCTGGGACTAGCGGGAGTGGGTGAGCAGTACTTC. The chain uses TRBV5-1 and TRBJ2-5; TRBD2 matches 14 bases. J gave up 11 bases and V 6 bases, and 12 bases lay outside the gene matches. The CDR3 sequence is 15 residues long. CDR1 and CDR2 (germline): SGHRS, YFSETQ.

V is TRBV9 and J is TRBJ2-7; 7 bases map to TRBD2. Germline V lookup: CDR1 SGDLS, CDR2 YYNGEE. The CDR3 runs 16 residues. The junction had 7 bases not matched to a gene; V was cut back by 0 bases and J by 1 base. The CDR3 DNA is TGTGCCAGCAGCGTAGGGGCAGGGAGGGGATCCTACGAGCAGTACTTC. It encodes CASSVGAGRGSYEQYF.

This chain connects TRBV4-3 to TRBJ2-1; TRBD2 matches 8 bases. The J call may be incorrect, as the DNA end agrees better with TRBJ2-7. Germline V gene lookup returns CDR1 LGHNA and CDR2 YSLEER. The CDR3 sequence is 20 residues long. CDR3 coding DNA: TGCGCCAGCAGCCAAGATCTTCCGAGTACTAGCGGATCGAATTACAATGAGCAGTACTTC. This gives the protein CASSQDLPSTSGSNYNEQYF.

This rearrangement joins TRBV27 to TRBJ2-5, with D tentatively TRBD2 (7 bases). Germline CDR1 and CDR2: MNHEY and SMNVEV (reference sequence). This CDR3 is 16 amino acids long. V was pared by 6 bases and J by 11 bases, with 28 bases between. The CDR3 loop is CASRWGGRGPYNEQYF. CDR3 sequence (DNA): TGTGCCAGCAGGTGGGGGGGGCGGGGCCCCTACAATGAGCAGTACTTC.

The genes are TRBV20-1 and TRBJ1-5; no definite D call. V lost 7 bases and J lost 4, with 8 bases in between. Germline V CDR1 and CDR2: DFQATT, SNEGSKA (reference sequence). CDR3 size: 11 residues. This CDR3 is CSVRGNQPQHF. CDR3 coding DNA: TGCAGTGTTCGGGGAAATCAGCCCCAGCATTTT.

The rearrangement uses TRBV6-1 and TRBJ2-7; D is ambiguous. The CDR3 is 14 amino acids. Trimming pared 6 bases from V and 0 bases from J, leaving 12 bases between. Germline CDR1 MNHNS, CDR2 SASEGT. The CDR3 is CASSGVGGSYEQYF. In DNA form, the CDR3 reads TGTGCCAGCAGCGGTGTTGGTGGCTCCTACGAGCAGTACTTC.